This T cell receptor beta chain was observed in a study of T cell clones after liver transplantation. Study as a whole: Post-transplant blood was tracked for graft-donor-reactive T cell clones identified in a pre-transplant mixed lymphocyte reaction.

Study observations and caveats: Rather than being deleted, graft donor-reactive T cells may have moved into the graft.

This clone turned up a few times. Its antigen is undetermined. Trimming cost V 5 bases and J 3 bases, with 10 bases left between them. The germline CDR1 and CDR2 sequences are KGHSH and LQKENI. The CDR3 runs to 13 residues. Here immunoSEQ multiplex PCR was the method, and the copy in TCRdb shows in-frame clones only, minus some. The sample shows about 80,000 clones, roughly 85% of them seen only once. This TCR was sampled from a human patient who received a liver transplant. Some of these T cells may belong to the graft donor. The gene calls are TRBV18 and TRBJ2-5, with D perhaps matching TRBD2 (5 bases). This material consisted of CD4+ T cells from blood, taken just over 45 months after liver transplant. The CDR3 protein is CASSSGMKETQYF. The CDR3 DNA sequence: TGTGCCAGCTCATCCGGGATGAAAGAGACCCAGTACTTC.